This entry lists 29 T cell receptor beta chains sequenced from one sample in a study of T cell repertoires in cytomegalovirus infection. Their cognate antigens are unknown. TCRdb itself ran the reads through MiXCR, one entry per CDR3 protein. The top ten hold over 10% of the sample, which has about 770,000 distinct CDR3 sequences, roughly 29% seen once. This sample comprised cultured CD8+ T cells from PBMCs, obtained from culture after CMV antigen stimulation. The receptors come from a human donor in good health (CMV status not recorded). Some clones in this sample may be carry-over from other donors' samples.

This chain connects TRBV18 to TRBJ1-5, with D perhaps matching TRBD1 (5 bases). The germline V gene encodes CDR1 KGHSH and CDR2 LQKENI. V was trimmed by 6 bases and J by 1 base, leaving 10 bases between them. The length of the CDR3 is 14 residues. CDR3 residues: CASSEGTSNQPQHF. CDR3 sequence (DNA): TGTGCCAGCTCGGAAGGGACGAGCAATCAGCCCCAGCATTTT.

This clonotype was observed at least ten times. The genes are TRBV27 and TRBJ2-3; 8 bases are shared with TRBD1. In germline, CDR1 is MNHEY, CDR2 SMNVEV (reference sequence). This CDR3 spans 12 amino acids. Trimming cost V 6 bases and J 6 bases; bases outside gene matches: 2. CDR3 sequence reads: CASRQGADTQYF. In DNA, the CDR3 is TGTGCCAGCAGGCAGGGGGCCGATACGCAGTATTTT.

The sample holds many counts of this clonotype. The chain uses TRBV27 and TRBJ2-5; the D gene is possibly TRBD2 (6 bases). Trimming took off 6 bases at V and 7 bases at J, with 9 bases between the two ends. CDR1 MNHEY and CDR2 SMNVEV come from the germline V gene (reference sequence). This CDR3 has 11 amino acids. The CDR3 loop is CASSLGGTQYF. CDR3 sequence (DNA): TGTGCCAGCAGCTTGGGGGGGACCCAGTACTTC.

This chain links TRBV15 with TRBJ2-7; TRBD1 matches at 9 bases. CDR1 is LNHNV, CDR2 YYDKDF, per germline (reference sequence). V shed 7 bases and J 3 bases; nucleotides not matched to a gene: 4. The CDR3 has 13 amino acids. The CDR3 sequence is CATTPTGGYEQYF. The CDR3 bases are TGTGCCACCACCCCGACAGGGGGCTACGAGCAGTACTTC.

The rearrangement joins TRBV7-6 to TRBJ1-3; 12 bases align to TRBD1. Germline assignment: CDR1 SGHVS and CDR2 FNYEAQ. CDR3 length: 17 residues. With V trimmed by 5 bases and J by 4 bases, 9 bases remained unmatched. The CDR3 loop is CASSPGTGGLRGNTIYF. CDR3 DNA: TGTGCCAGCAGCCCCGGGACAGGGGGCTTAAGGGGAAACACCATATATTTT.

The chain couples TRBV19 to TRBJ2-1; no clear D gene. The germline gives CDR1 LNHDA, CDR2 SQIVND (reference sequence). V dropped 6 bases and J dropped 0 bases, with 15 bases sitting between them. CDR3 length: 16 amino acids. CDR3 in amino acids: CASREEAQSSYNEQFF. In DNA form, the CDR3 reads TGTGCCAGTAGGGAAGAGGCCCAGAGCTCCTACAATGAGCAGTTCTTC.

This rearrangement joins TRBV13 to TRBJ1-2; TRBD1 is a possible D gene (5 bases). V was clipped by 3 bases and J by 6 bases, with 23 bases between them. Germline CDR1 is PRHDT and CDR2 is FYEKMQ (reference sequence). CDR3 length equals 17 residues. CDR3 coding DNA: TGTGCCAGCAGCTTTCGCCGCCAGACCCCCTCCAGGGATGGCTACACCTTC. The encoded protein is CASSFRRQTPSRDGYTF.

This clonotype appeared many times. The rearrangement uses TRBV12-3 or TRBV12-4 and TRBJ2-2; a possible D gene is TRBD2 (6 bases). This CDR3 region has 14 residues. V lost 10 bases, J lost 0 bases, and 12 bases lay in between. The CDR3: CATSWGANTGELFF. As DNA, the CDR3 is TGTGCCACCTCTTGGGGGGCGAACACCGGGGAGCTGTTTTTT.

The gene calls are TRBV7-9 and TRBJ1-5; tentatively, D is TRBD1 (5 bases). From germline, CDR1 is SEHNR and CDR2 FQNEAQ (reference sequence). The CDR3 consists of 12 residues. V was clipped by 4 bases and J by 8 bases, with 9 bases between them. The CDR3 sequence: CASSSTDKPQHF. CDR3 coding DNA: TGTGCCAGCAGCTCGACAGACAAGCCCCAGCATTTT.

The V call is TRBV28, the J call TRBJ1-5; D uncertain. The germline gives CDR1 MDHEN, CDR2 SYDVKM. The CDR3 length is 14 residues. Trimming took 6 bases from V and 0 from J, leaving 9 bases between them. The DNA of the CDR3 is TGTGCCAGCAGCCCCCCCGATAGCAATCAGCCCCAGCATTTT. Protein sequence: CASSPPDSNQPQHF.

The chain is built from TRBV12-3 or TRBV12-4 and TRBJ1-3; TRBD1 might be the D (6 bases). The CDR3 runs 17 residues. Trimming removed 6 bases at V and 1 base at J, with 19 bases between. The CDR3 protein is CASRTSARQGSGNTIYF. The CDR3 DNA is TGTGCCAGCAGAACTTCTGCTAGGCAGGGGTCTGGAAACACCATATATTTT.

This clonotype has just a few counts. V gene TRBV5-5 combines with J gene TRBJ1-5; TRBD1 aligns across 7 bases. CDR3 length equals 15 residues. With 4 bases clipped from V and 1 base from J, the junction kept 5 bases outside the gene matches. Germline CDR1 is SGHKS and CDR2 is YYEKEE (reference sequence). The CDR3 region has the DNA TGTGCCAGCAGCCACGGACAGGCGAGCAATCAGCCCCAGCATTTT. It translates to CASSHGQASNQPQHF.

The chain joins TRBV5-4 to TRBJ2-2, with 11 bases identical to TRBD1. CDR3 size: 16 residues. The germline V gene has CDR1 SGHNT and CDR2 YYREEE (reference sequence). The V segment lost 4 bases and the J segment 5 bases; nucleotides outside the gene matches: 7. The CDR3 loop is CASSTGQGASTGELFF. The CDR3 bases are TGTGCCAGCAGCACCGGACAGGGGGCGAGTACCGGGGAGCTGTTTTTT.

This clonotype was found a few times. This chain uses TRBV5-8 with TRBJ2-5; tentatively, D is TRBD1 or TRBD2 (5 bases each). CDR1 and CDR2 (germline): SGHTS, YDEGEE. V dropped 0 bases and J dropped 4 bases, with 13 bases sitting between them. The CDR3 loop spans 15 amino acids. The chain's CDR3 is CASSLGSGGGETQYF. As DNA, the CDR3 is TGTGCCAGCAGCTTGGGCAGTGGTGGGGGAGAGACCCAGTACTTC.

The genes are TRBV29-1 and TRBJ2-5; D is undetermined. The V and J ends lost 3 bases and 5 bases respectively, with 13 bases between them. From germline, CDR1 is SQVTM and CDR2 ANQGSEA. The CDR3 is made up of 13 amino acids. As DNA, the CDR3 is TGCAGCGTTGATTCTGCTGGGTTGGAGACCCAGTACTTC. This gives the protein CSVDSAGLETQYF.

The chain employs TRBV19 and TRBJ2-2; no clear D gene. The CDR3 contains 14 residues. V shed 0 bases and J shed 9 bases, with 11 bases lying between them. Germline CDR1 and CDR2: LNHDA and SQIVND (reference sequence). CDR3 sequence: CASSIDPGHRELFF. The CDR3 bases are TGTGCCAGTAGTATAGACCCAGGCCACCGGGAGCTGTTTTTT.

The chain uses TRBV27 and TRBJ2-1; 13 bases line up with TRBD2. Unmatched junction bases numbered 8, after V lost 5 bases and J lost 4 bases. This CDR3 is built from 17 residues. The germline V gene has CDR1 MNHEY and CDR2 SMNVEV (reference sequence). For the CDR3, the DNA is TGTGCCAGCAGTCCTACACTAGCGGGGGGGCCTTACAATGAGCAGTTCTTC. It codes for CASSPTLAGGPYNEQFF.

This clonotype was observed a handful of times. The V call is TRBV28, the J call TRBJ2-3, with D perhaps being TRBD1 or TRBD2 (6 bases each). This CDR3 spans 16 amino acids. Germline V lookup: CDR1 MDHEN, CDR2 SYDVKM. Trimming removed 3 bases at V and 0 bases at J, with 13 bases between. This CDR3 reads CASSFIRGLSTDTQYF. The DNA for the CDR3 is TGTGCCAGCAGTTTCATCCGGGGGCTGAGCACAGATACGCAGTATTTT.

Only a few counts were recorded for this clonotype. This chain uses TRBV9 with TRBJ2-1, with D unresolved. CDR1 is SGDLS and CDR2 is YYNGEE in the germline V gene. Trimming removed 5 bases at V and 6 bases at J, with 6 bases between. The CDR3 length is 11 residues. CDR3 DNA: TGTGCCAGCAGTGGTCCCAATGAGCAGTTCTTC. Its protein product is CASSGPNEQFF.

The chain joins TRBV11-2 to TRBJ1-5; D is unresolved. The germline CDR1 and CDR2 sequences are SGHAT and FQNNGV. V was trimmed by 7 bases and J by 5 bases, leaving 12 bases between them. The CDR3 is made up of 13 amino acids. The DNA for the CDR3 is TGTGCCAGCACCGAATCACCCCATCAGCCCCAGCATTTT. Amino acid sequence: CASTESPHQPQHF.

This clonotype was counted only a few times. V and J are TRBV6-6 and TRBJ1-1; D is uncertain. V was pared by 5 bases and J by 0 bases, with 10 bases between. CDR1 is MNHNY and CDR2 is SVGAGI in the germline V gene (reference sequence). This CDR3 is built from 14 residues. CDR3 region: CASSPVKMNTEAFF. The CDR3 coding sequence is TGTGCCAGCAGTCCAGTAAAGATGAACACTGAAGCTTTCTTT.

This clonotype was counted between two and nine times. CDR3 sequence reads: CASSQEPEDQPQHF. CDR3 nucleotides: TGCGCCAGCAGCCAAGAACCAGAGGATCAGCCCCAGCATTTT. V usage is TRBV4-1 and J usage is TRBJ1-5, with unresolved D. The V end was cut by 0 bases, the J end by 5 bases, with 8 bases between. Germline V lookup: CDR1 MGHRA, CDR2 YSYEKL. This CDR3 is 14 amino acids long.

This clonotype was detected many times. The chain uses TRBV7-8 and TRBJ1-1; no clear D. V was trimmed by 1 base and J by 11 bases, leaving 11 bases between them. CDR3 size: 12 residues. From germline, CDR1 is SGHVS and CDR2 FQNEAQ. DNA for the CDR3: TGTGCCAGCAGCTTAGGGCCCCCGTTGGCTTTCTTT. This gives the protein CASSLGPPLAFF.

The V call is TRBV11-2, the J call TRBJ2-1, with a possible D match to TRBD2 (5 bases). V lost 8 bases, J lost 1 base, and 18 bases lay in between. The CDR3 loop spans 16 amino acids. The V gene's germline CDR1 is SGHAT and CDR2 FQNNGV. This chain's CDR3 is CASPPEGSGSYNEQFF. CDR3 DNA: TGTGCCAGCCCCCCAGAAGGGAGCGGTTCCTACAATGAGCAGTTCTTC.

This clonotype was picked up a small number of times. This chain links TRBV7-9 with TRBJ1-2; D is perhaps TRBD1 (5 bases). Germline CDR1 reads SEHNR; CDR2 reads FQNEAQ (reference sequence). This CDR3 contains 16 residues. The ends were cut back, 4 bases at V and 1 base at J, with 16 bases in the middle. The CDR3 protein is CASSSGGAVLNYGYTF. The CDR3 DNA reads TGTGCCAGCAGCTCTGGTGGGGCAGTTCTTAACTATGGCTACACCTTC.

The chain employs TRBV20-1 and TRBJ2-3; D possibly matches TRBD1 or TRBD2 (5 bases each). Germline V lookup: CDR1 DFQATT, CDR2 SNEGSKA (reference sequence). This CDR3 has 12 amino acids. V was pared by 6 bases and J by 6 bases, with 13 bases between. The CDR3: CSAPSGRDTQYF. CDR3 nucleotides: TGCAGTGCCCCTTCGGGGCGGGATACGCAGTATTTT.

V gene TRBV12-5 combines with J gene TRBJ1-1; D possibly corresponds to TRBD1 (6 bases). V was trimmed by 6 bases and J by 1 base, leaving 15 bases between them. The CDR3 loop spans 15 amino acids. CDR1 and CDR2 (germline): LGHNT, FRNRAP. Written as DNA, the CDR3 is TGTGCTAGTGGGCGCCCCGGACAGAAGAACACTGAAGCTTTCTTT. Translating it yields CASGRPGQKNTEAFF.

This chain uses TRBV29-1 with TRBJ1-2; D call uncertain. Trimming removed 3 bases at V and 5 bases at J, with 7 bases between. The CDR3 has 11 residues. In germline, CDR1 is SQVTM, CDR2 ANQGSEA. The CDR3 nucleotides are TGCAGCGTTGACCTGGGATATGGCTACACCTTC. Translating gives CSVDLGYGYTF.

This clonotype occurred a few times. The chain recombines TRBV6-1 with TRBJ1-1; TRBD1 is a possible D gene (5 bases). In germline, CDR1 is MNHNS, CDR2 SASEGT. The CDR3 totals 15 residues. The ends were cut back, 6 bases at V and 8 bases at J, with 22 bases in the middle. CDR3 bases: TGTGCCAGCAGCGAGTGGAGGGGTAGGGAACGAGAAGCTTTCTTT. Protein: CASSEWRGREREAFF.